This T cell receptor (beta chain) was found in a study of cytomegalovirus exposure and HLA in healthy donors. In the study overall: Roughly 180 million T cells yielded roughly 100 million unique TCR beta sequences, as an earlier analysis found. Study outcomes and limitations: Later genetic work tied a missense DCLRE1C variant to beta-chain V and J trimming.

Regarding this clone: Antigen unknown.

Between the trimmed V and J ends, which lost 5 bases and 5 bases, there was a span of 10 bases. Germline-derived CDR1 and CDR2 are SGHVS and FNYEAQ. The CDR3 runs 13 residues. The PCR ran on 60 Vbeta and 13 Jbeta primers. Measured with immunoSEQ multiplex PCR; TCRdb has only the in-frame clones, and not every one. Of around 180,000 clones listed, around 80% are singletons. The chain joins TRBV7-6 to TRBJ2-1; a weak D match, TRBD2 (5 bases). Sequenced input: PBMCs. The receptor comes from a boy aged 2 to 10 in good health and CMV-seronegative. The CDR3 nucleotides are TGTGCCAGCAGCCTAAGGGAGAACAATGAGCAGTTCTTC. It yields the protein CASSLRENNEQFF. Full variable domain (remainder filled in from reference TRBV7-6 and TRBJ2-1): GAGVSQSPRYKVTKRGQDVALRCDPISGHVSLYWYRQALGQGPEFLTYFNYEAQQDKSGLPNDRFSAERPEGSISTLTIQRTEQRDSAMYRCASSLRENNEQFFGPGTRLTVL.